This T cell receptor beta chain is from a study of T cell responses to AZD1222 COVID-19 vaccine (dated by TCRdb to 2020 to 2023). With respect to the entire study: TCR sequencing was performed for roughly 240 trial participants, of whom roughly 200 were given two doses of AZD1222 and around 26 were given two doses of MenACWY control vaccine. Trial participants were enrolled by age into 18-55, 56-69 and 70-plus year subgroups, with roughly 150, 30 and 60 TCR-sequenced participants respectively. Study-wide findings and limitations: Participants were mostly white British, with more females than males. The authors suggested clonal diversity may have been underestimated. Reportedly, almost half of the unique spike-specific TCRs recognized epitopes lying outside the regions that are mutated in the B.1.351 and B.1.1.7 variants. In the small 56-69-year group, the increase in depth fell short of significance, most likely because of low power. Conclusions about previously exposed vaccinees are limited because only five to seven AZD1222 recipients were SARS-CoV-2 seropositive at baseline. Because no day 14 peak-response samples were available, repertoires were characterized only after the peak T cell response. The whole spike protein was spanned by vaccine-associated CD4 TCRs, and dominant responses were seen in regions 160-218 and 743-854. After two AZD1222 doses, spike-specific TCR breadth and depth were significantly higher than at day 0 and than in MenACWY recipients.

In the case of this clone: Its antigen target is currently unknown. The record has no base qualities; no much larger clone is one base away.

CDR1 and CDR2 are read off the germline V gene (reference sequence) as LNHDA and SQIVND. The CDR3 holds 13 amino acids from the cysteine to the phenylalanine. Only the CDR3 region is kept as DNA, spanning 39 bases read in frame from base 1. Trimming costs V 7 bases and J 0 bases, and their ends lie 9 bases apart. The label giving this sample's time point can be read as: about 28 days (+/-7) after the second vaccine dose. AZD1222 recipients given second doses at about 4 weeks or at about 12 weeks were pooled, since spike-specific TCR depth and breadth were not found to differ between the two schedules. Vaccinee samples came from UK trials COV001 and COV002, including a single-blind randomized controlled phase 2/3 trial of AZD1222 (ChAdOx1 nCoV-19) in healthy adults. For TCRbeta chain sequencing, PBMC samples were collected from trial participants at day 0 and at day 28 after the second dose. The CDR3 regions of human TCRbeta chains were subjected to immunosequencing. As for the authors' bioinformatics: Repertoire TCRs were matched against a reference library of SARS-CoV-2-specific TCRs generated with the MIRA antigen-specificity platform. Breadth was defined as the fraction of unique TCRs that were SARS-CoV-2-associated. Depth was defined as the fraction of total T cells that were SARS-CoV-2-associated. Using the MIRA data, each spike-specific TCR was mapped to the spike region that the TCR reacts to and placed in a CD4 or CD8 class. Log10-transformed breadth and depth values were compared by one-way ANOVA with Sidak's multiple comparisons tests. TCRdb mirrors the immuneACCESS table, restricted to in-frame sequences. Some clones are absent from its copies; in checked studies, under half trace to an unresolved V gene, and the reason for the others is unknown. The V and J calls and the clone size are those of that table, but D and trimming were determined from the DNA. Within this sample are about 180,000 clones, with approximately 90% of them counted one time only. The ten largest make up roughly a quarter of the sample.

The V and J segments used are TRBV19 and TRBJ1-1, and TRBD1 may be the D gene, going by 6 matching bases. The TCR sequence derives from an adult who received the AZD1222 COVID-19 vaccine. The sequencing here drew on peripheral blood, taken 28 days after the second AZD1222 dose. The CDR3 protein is CASTQGMNTEAFF. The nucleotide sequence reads TGTGCCAGTACCCAGGGGATGAACACTGAAGCTTTCTTT.